The rows below give T cell receptor beta chains drawn from one sample of a study of blood T cell repertoires in COVID-19. Sequencing was performed with immunoSEQ multiplex PCR; in TCRdb, only in-frame clones are kept and a portion is missing. The table records 120,000 to 150,000 clones, over 75% of them present only once. The sequencing input was peripheral blood. The source of these receptors is a man aged 60-69 years with active or convalescent COVID-19. Each CDR3 is given with its conserved first and last residue. Each record gives: clone size, V gene, J gene, D gene, CDR3 protein, CDR3 DNA. The D gene is left open where the match is weak. Where a row states a size, it is once, few, many or the class of an expanded clone; other rows omit it.

>NA|TRBV28|TRBJ1-5|NA
CASTTLDRSNQPQHF
TGTGCCAGCACCACCCTGGACAGAAGCAATCAGCCCCAGCATTTT
>NA|TRBV5-6|TRBJ2-1|TRBD2
CASSLVGLAGAPQFF
TGTGCCAGCAGCTTAGTGGGGCTAGCGGGAGCACCGCAGTTCTTC
>NA|TRBV19|TRBJ1-5|TRBD1
CASRPGTGVNARPQHF
TGTGCCAGTAGACCCGGGACAGGGGTAAACGCACGGCCCCAGCATTTT
>NA|TRBV7-6|TRBJ2-7|TRBD2
CASSLETSGSYEQYF
TGTGCCAGCAGCTTAGAGACTAGCGGCTCCTACGAGCAGTACTTC
>NA|TRBV27|TRBJ2-1|NA
CASSSRGAEQFF
TGTGCCAGCAGTTCCAGGGGGGCTGAGCAGTTCTTC
>NA|TRBV13|TRBJ1-1|TRBD1
CASSDRAEAFF
TGTGCCAGCAGCGACAGGGCTGAAGCTTTCTTT
>few|TRBV28|TRBJ2-1|NA
CASTPGRGLYNEQFF
TGTGCCAGCACCCCGGGGAGAGGTCTCTACAATGAGCAGTTCTTC
>NA|TRBV18|TRBJ1-4|TRBD1
CASSPPPGQAPRLYEKLFF
TGTGCCAGCTCACCGCCTCCGGGACAGGCCCCCCGACTTTATGAAAAACTGTTTTTT
>NA|TRBV6-2/TRBV6-3|TRBJ2-3|NA
CASSSPARSAGTDTQYF
TGTGCCAGCAGTTCCCCCGCTCGGTCCGCGGGCACAGATACGCAGTATTTT
>few|TRBV28|TRBJ1-5|TRBD1
CASSLATGGRQPQHF
TGTGCCAGCAGTTTAGCCACAGGGGGCAGACAGCCCCAGCATTTT
>NA|TRBV5-1|TRBJ1-6|TRBD1
CASSPGQGASPLHF
TGCGCCAGCAGCCCCGGACAGGGGGCATCACCCCTCCACTTT
>few|TRBV6-5|TRBJ2-7|NA
CASQISSTFYEQYF
TGTGCCAGCCAAATCTCGAGCACCTTCTACGAGCAGTACTTC
>NA|TRBV6-5|TRBJ2-1|NA
CASSPRLGRWQFF
TGTGCCAGCAGTCCCCGACTAGGGCGGTGGCAGTTCTTC
>NA|TRBV10-3|TRBJ2-3|NA
CAITARLNTDTQYF
TGTGCCATCACGGCGAGGTTGAACACAGATACGCAGTATTTT